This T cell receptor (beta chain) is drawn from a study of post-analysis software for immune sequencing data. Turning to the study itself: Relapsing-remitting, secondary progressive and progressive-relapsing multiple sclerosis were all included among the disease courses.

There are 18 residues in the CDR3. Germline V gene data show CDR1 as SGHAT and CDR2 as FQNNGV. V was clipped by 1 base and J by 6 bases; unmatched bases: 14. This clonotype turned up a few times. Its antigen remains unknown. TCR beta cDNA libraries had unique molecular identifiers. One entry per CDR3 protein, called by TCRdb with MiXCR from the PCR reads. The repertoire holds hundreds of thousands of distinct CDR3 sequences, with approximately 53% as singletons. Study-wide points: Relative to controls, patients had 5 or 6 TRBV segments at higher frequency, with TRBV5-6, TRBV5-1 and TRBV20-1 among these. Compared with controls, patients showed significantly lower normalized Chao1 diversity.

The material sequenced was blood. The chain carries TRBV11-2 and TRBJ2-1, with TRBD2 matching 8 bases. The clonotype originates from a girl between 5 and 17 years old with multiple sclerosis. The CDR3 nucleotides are TGTGCCAGCAGCTTAGGAGGAGGGCTGGCGGGAGGACCCAATGAGCAGTTCTTC. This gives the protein CASSLGGGLAGGPNEQFF.